This entry lists 8 T cell receptor beta chains sequenced from one sample in a study of blood T cell repertoires in COVID-19. Data came from immunoSEQ multiplex PCR; TCRdb stores just in-frame clones and leaves some out. The profile shows fewer than 200,000 clones, roughly 85% of them singletons. Sequencing input: peripheral blood. Source of these receptors: a woman between 65 and 79 years old with acute or convalescent COVID-19.

The gene calls are TRBV10-3 and TRBJ1-1, with a weak D call TRBD1 (6 bases). Trimming took 6 bases from V and 0 from J, leaving 14 bases between them. This CDR3 spans 15 amino acids. CDR1 and CDR2 (germline): ENHRY, SYGVKD. CDR3 protein: CAIRDRNSMNTEAFF. In DNA form, the CDR3 reads TGTGCCATCAGGGACAGAAACTCTATGAACACTGAAGCTTTCTTT.

V and J are TRBV30 and TRBJ2-1; TRBD2 matches at 10 bases. CDR1 is GTSNPN and CDR2 is SVGIG in the germline V gene (reference sequence). Losses at the gene ends were 3 bases for V and 1 base for J; bases not matched to a gene: 9. The CDR3 sequence is 17 residues long. The CDR3 DNA follows: TGTGCCTGGAGCGGACTAGCGGAGGGGCTGTCCTACAATGAGCAGTTCTTC. Translation gives CAWSGLAEGLSYNEQFF.

This clone turned up a few times. The CDR3 here is CASSLAYGLAGIYEQYF. The CDR3 region has the DNA TGTGCCAGCAGCTTGGCCTATGGGCTAGCGGGAATCTACGAGCAGTACTTC. J is TRBJ2-7 and V is TRBV5-8; 9 bases agree with TRBD2. Germline V gene lookup returns CDR1 SGHTS and CDR2 YDEGEE. The ends lost 0 bases at V and 3 bases at J; junction bases unmatched: 10. The CDR3 has 17 amino acids.

The chain carries TRBV5-6 and TRBJ1-2, with 11 bases identical to TRBD1. Trimming removed 2 bases from V and 4 bases from J; junction bases left unmatched: 7. This CDR3 comprises 16 residues. CDR1 is SGHDT, CDR2 YYEEEE, per germline. The DNA of the CDR3 is TGTGCCAGCAGCTTACGCCGGGACAGGGGGGGCTATGGCTACACCTTC. Protein sequence: CASSLRRDRGGYGYTF.

V is TRBV5-1 and J is TRBJ2-7; TRBD1 matches 11 bases. Germline CDR1 SGHRS, CDR2 YFSETQ. The V and J ends lost 0 bases and 4 bases, in that order; junction bases with no gene match: 3. The CDR3 has 15 residues. This chain's CDR3 is CASSLDGQGAYEQYF. The CDR3 DNA is TGCGCCAGCAGCTTGGATGGACAGGGGGCGTACGAGCAGTACTTC.

The chain couples TRBV6-4 to TRBJ2-1, with D tentatively TRBD2 (6 bases). This CDR3 comprises 13 residues. CDR1 is MRHNA and CDR2 is SNTAGT in the germline V gene. V gave up 2 bases and J gave up 8 bases, with 10 bases separating them. CDR3 coding DNA: TGTGCCAGCAGTGACGATGCGGGGTATGAGCAGTTCTTC. As protein: CASSDDAGYEQFF.

The chain is built from TRBV19 and TRBJ1-2; 9 nucleotides line up with TRBD1. Germline trimming cut 9 bases from V and 3 bases from J; bases unmatched to any gene: 5. The CDR3 extends over 13 amino acids. From germline, CDR1 is LNHDA and CDR2 SQIVND (reference sequence). CDR3 region: CASKQGADYGYTF. The CDR3 DNA reads as TGTGCCAGCAAACAGGGGGCTGACTATGGCTACACCTTC.

The V gene is TRBV9, the J gene TRBJ1-4; possible D gene TRBD1, 6 bases. V lost 4 bases and J lost 6, with 16 bases in between. Germline V gives CDR1 SGDLS, CDR2 YYNGEE. This CDR3 spans 15 amino acids. The CDR3 loop reads CASSQTTGLDEKLFF. CDR3 nucleotides: TGTGCCAGCAGCCAGACTACAGGGCTAGATGAAAAACTGTTTTTT. Together with reference TRBV9 and TRBJ1-4, the CDR3 gives the full variable domain: DSGVTQTPKHLITATGQRVTLRCSPRSGDLSVYWYQQSLDQGLQFLIQYYNGEERAKGNILERFSAQQFPDLHSELNLSSLELGDSALYFCASSQTTGLDEKLFFGSGTQLSVL.